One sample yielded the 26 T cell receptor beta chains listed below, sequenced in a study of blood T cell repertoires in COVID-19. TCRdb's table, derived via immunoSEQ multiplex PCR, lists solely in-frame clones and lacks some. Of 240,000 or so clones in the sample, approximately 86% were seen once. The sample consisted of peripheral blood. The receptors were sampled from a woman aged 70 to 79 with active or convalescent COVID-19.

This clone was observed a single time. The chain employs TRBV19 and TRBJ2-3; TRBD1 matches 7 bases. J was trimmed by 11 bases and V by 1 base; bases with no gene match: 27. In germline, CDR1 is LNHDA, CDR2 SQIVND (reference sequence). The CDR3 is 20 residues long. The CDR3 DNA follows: TGTGCCAGTAGTATAGGACGGACAGGATCACCTCCCCTACTAACCCGAGGGCAGTATTTT. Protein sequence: CASSIGRTGSPPLLTRGQYF.

This chain's CDR3 is CASSGQGVNYGYTF. CDR3 DNA: TGTGCCAGCAGCGGACAGGGTGTTAACTATGGCTACACCTTC. The chain couples TRBV6-6 to TRBJ1-2; 8 bases are shared with TRBD1. This CDR3 is 14 amino acids long. V lost 6 bases to trimming and J lost 1 base; unmatched junction nucleotides: 4. Per germline, CDR1 MNHNY and CDR2 SVGAGI (reference sequence).

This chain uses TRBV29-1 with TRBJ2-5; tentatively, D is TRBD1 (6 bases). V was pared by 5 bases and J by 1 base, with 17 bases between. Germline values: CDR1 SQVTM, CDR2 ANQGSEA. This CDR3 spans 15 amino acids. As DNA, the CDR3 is TGCAGCGTTCCCCCCCCAACAGGGTTCCAAGAGACCCAGTACTTC. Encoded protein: CSVPPPTGFQETQYF.

In DNA form, the CDR3 reads TGTGCCAGCAGTCACCCGGGACTAGCGGGGGGGCGGGGCACCGGGGAGCTGTTTTTT. Its protein product is CASSHPGLAGGRGTGELFF. This chain joins TRBV6-6 and TRBJ2-2, with 16 bases identical to TRBD2. This CDR3 comprises 19 residues. CDR1 is MNHNY and CDR2 is SVGAGI in the germline V gene (reference sequence). With V trimmed by 5 bases and J by 4 bases, 10 bases remained unmatched.

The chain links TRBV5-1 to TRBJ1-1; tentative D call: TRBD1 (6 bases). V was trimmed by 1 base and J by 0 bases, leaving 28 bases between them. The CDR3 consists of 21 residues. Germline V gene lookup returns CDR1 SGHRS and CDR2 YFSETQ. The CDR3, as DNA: TGCGCCAGCAGCTTGAAAATTAGTAGCGGGGGCCCGGCTGACATGAACACTGAAGCTTTCTTT. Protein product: CASSLKISSGGPADMNTEAFF.

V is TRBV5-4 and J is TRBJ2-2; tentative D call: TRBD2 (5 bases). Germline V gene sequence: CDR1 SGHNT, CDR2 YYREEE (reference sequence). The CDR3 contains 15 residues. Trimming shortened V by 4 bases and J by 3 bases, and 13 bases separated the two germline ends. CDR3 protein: CASSPGRGYTGELFF. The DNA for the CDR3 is TGTGCCAGCAGCCCGGGCCGGGGTTACACCGGGGAGCTGTTTTTT.

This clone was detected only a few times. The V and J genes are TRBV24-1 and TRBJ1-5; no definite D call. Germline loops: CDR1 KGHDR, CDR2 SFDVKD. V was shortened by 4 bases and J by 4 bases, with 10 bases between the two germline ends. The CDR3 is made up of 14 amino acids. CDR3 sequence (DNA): TGTGCCACCAGTGACCCTACAGTAAATCAGCCCCAGCATTTT. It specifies CATSDPTVNQPQHF.

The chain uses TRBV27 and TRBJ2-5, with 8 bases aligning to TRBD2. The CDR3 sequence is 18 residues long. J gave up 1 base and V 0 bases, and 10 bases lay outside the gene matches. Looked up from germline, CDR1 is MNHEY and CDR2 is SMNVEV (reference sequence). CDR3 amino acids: CASSLSVYGGASQETQYF. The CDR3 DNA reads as TGTGCCAGCAGTTTATCGGTTTACGGGGGGGCTTCCCAAGAGACCCAGTACTTC.

CDR3 sequence (DNA): TGCGCCAGCACGAAACGAGCCTCACTAGTCTCTGGAAACACCATATATTTT. It yields the protein CASTKRASLVSGNTIYF. This chain links TRBV23-1 with TRBJ1-3; D is undetermined. TRBV23-1 is an ORF, and what it does is uncertain. The ends were cut back, 7 bases at V and 0 bases at J, with 19 bases in the middle. The CDR3 has 17 amino acids.

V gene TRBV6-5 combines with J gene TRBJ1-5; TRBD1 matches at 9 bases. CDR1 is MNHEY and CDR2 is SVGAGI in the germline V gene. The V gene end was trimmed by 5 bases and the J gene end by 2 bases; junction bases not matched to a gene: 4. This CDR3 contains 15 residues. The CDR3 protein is CASSLDRGRNQPQHF. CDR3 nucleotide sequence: TGTGCCAGCAGTCTGGACAGGGGCCGCAATCAGCCCCAGCATTTT.

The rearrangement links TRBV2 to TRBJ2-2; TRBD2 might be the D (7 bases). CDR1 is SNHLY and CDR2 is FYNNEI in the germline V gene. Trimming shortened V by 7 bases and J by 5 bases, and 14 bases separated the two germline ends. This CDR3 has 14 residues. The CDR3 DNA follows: TGTGCCAGCAAACAGGAGGGGGGGACCGGGGAGCTGTTTTTT. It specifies CASKQEGGTGELFF.

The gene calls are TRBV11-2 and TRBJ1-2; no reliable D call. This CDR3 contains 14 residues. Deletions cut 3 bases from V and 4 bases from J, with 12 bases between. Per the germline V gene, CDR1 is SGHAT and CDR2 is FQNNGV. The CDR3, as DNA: TGTGCCAGCAGCTTCGGACTGGAAGGCTATGGCTACACCTTC. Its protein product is CASSFGLEGYGYTF.

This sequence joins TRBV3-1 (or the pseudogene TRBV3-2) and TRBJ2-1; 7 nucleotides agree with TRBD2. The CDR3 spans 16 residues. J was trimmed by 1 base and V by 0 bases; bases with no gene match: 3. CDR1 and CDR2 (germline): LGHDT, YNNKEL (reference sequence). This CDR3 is CASSQDQAGSYNEQFF. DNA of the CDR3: TGTGCCAGCAGCCAAGATCAAGCGGGGTCCTACAATGAGCAGTTCTTC.

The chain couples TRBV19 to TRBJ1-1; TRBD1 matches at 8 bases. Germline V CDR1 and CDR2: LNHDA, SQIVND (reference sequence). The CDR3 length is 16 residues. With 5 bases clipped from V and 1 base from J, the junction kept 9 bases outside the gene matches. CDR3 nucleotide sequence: TGTGCCAGTAGTCCGTACGTTACAGGGGGGAACACTGAAGCTTTCTTT. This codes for CASSPYVTGGNTEAFF.

The CDR3 is CASSLWPTQGEVTEAFF. CDR3 coding DNA: TGCGCCAGCAGCTTGTGGCCCACACAGGGGGAGGTCACTGAAGCTTTCTTT. The V call is TRBV5-1, the J call TRBJ1-1, with 8 bases that match TRBD1. With 1 base clipped from V and 4 bases from J, the junction kept 12 bases outside the gene matches. Germline values: CDR1 SGHRS, CDR2 YFSETQ. The CDR3 runs 17 residues.

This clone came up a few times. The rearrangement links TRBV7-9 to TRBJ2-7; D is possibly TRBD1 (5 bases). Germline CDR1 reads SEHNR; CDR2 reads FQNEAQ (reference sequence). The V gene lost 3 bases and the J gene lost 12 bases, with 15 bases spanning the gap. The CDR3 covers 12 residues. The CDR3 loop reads CASSFGYDSLYF. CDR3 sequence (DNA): TGTGCCAGCAGCTTCGGTTACGACAGTCTGTACTTC.

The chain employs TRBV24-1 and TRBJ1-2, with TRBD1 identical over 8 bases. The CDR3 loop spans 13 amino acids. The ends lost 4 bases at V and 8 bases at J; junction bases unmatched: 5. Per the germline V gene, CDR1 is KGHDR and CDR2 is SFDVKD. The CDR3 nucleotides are TGTGCCACCAGTGACGAGACAGGGGTGGGCTACACCTTC. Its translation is CATSDETGVGYTF.

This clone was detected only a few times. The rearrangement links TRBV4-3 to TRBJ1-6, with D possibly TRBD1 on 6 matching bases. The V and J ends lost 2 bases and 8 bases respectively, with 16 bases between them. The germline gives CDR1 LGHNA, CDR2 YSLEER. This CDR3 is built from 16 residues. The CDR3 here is CASSQFRGTNDSPLHF. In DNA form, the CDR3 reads TGCGCCAGCAGCCAATTCAGGGGTACTAACGATTCACCCCTCCACTTT.

The CDR3 reads CASSTPGTGGLEQYF. The CDR3 DNA reads TGTGCCAGTAGTACCCCCGGGACAGGGGGCTTAGAGCAGTACTTC. The rearrangement links TRBV19 to TRBJ2-7; 12 bases align to TRBD1. This CDR3 has 15 amino acids. V lost 4 bases, J lost 7 bases, and 8 bases stayed unmatched. Per germline, CDR1 LNHDA and CDR2 SQIVND (reference sequence).

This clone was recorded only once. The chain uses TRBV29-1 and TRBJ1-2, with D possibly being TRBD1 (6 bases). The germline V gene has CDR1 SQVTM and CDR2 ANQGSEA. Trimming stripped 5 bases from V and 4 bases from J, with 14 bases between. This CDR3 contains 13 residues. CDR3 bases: TGCAGCGTTACTAAGGCGGACAGCTATGGCTACACCTTC. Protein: CSVTKADSYGYTF.

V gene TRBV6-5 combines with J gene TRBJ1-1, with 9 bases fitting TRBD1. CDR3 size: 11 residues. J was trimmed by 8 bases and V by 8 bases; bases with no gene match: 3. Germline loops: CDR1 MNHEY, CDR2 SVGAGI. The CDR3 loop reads CASGQGSEAFF. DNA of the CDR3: TGTGCCAGCGGACAGGGGTCGGAAGCTTTCTTT.

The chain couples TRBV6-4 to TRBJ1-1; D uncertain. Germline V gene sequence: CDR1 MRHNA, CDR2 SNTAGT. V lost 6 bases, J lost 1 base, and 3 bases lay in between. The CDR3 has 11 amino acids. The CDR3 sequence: CASRQNTEAFF. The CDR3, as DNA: TGTGCCAGCAGACAGAACACTGAAGCTTTCTTT.

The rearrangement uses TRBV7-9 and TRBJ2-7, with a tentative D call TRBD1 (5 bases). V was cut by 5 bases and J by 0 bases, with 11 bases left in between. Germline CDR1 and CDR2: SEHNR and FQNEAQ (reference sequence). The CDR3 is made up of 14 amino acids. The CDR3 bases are TGTGCCAGCAGCCACGACAGTTCCTCCTACGAGCAGTACTTC. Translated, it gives CASSHDSSSYEQYF.

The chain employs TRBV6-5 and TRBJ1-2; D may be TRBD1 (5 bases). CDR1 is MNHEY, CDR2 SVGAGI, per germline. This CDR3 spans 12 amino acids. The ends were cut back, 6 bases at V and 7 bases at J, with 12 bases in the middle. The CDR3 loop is CASRRTGGGYTF. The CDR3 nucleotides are TGTGCCAGCAGGAGAACAGGCGGTGGCTACACCTTC.

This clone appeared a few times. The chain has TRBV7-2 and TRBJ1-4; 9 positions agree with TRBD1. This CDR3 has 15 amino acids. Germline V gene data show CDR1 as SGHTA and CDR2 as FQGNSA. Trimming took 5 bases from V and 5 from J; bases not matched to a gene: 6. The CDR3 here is CASSNTGTGNEKLFF. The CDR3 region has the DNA TGTGCCAGCAGCAATACCGGGACAGGGAATGAAAAACTGTTTTTT.

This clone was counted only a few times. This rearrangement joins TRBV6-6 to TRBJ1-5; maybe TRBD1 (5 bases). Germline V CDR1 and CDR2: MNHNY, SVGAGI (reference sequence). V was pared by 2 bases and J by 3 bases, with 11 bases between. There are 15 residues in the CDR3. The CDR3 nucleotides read TGTGCCAGCAGTTACGAAGGGGAACTCAATCAGCCCCAGCATTTT. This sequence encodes CASSYEGELNQPQHF.